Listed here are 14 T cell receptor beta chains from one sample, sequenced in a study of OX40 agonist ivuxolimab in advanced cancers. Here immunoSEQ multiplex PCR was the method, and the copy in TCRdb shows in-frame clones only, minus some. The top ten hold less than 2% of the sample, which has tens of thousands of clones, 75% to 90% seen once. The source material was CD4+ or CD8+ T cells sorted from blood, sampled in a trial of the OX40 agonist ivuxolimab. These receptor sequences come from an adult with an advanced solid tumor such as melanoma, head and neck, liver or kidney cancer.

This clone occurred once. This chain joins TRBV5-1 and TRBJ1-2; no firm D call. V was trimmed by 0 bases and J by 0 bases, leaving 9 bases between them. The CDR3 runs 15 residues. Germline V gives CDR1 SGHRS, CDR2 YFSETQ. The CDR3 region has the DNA TGCGCCAGCAGCTTGGCTGTGTCTTCTAACTATGGCTACACCTTC. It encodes CASSLAVSSNYGYTF.

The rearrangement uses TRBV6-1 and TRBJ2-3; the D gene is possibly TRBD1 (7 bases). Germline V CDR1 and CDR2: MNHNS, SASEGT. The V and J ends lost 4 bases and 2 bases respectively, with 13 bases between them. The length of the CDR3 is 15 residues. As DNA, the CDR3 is TGTGCCAGCAGTGTTGGAGGGGGCCTCACAGATACGCAGTATTTT. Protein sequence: CASSVGGGLTDTQYF.

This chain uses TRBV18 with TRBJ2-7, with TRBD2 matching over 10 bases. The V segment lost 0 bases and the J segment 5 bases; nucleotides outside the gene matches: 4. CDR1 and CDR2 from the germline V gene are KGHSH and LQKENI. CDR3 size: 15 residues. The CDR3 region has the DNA TGTGCCAGCTCACCACCTCTAGCGGGAGACCACGAGCAGTACTTC. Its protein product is CASSPPLAGDHEQYF.

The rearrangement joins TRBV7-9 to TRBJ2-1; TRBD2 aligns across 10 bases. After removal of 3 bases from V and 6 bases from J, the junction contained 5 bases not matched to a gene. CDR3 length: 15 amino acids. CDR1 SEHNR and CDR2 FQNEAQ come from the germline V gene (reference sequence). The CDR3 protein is CASSFPSGGANEQFF. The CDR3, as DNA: TGTGCCAGCAGCTTCCCAAGCGGGGGGGCCAATGAGCAGTTCTTC.

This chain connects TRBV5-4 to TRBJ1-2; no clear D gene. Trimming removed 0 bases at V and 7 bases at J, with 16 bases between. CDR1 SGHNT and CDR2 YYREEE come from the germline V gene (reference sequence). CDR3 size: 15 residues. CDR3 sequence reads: CASSLVDRAPFGYTF. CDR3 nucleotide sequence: TGTGCCAGCAGCTTGGTGGATAGGGCTCCCTTTGGCTACACCTTC.

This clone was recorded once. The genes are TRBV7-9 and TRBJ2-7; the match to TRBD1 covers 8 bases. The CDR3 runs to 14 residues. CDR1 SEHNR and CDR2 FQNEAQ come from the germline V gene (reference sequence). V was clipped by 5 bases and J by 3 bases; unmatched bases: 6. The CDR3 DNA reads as TGTGCCAGCAGCCACGACAGGGGAGGCTACGAGCAGTACTTC. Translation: CASSHDRGGYEQYF.

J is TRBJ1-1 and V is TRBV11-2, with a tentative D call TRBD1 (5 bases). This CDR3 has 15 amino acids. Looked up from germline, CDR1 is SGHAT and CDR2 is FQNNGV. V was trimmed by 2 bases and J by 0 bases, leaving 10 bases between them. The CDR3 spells CASSLNTGLNTEAFF. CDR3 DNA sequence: TGTGCCAGCAGCTTAAATACAGGCCTGAACACTGAAGCTTTCTTT.

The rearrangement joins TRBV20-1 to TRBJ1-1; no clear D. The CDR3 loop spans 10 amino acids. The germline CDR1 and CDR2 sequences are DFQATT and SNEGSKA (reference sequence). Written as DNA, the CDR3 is TGCACCGTAAGCCGCGCTGAAGCTTTCTTT. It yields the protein CTVSRAEAFF.

The CDR3 DNA reads as TGTGCCAGCGTTCCCGAGGGGACGGGAACCGGGGGCTACACCTTC. It specifies CASVPEGTGTGGYTF. The V call is TRBV28, the J call TRBJ1-2, with a tentative D call TRBD1 (5 bases). CDR3 length: 15 amino acids. V shed 8 bases and J shed 8 bases, with 24 bases lying between them. Germline V gene sequence: CDR1 MDHEN, CDR2 SYDVKM.

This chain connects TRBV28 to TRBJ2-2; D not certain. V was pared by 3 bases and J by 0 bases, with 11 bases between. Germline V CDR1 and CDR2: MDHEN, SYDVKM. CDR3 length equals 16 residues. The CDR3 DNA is TGTGCCAGCAGTTTCCTTGGACGGACGAACACCGGGGAGCTGTTTTTT. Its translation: CASSFLGRTNTGELFF. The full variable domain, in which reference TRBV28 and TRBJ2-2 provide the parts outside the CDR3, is DVKVTQSSRYLVKRTGEKVFLECVQDMDHENMFWYRQDPGLGLRLIYFSYDVKMKEKGDIPEGYSVSREKKERFSLILESASTNQTSMYLCASSFLGRTNTGELFFGEGSRLTVL.

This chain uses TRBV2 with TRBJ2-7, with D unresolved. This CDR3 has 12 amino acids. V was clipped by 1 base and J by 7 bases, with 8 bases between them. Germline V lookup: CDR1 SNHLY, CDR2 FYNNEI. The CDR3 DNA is TGTGCCAGCAGTGAAGACCTGGGGGAGCAGTACGTC. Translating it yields CASSEDLGEQYV.

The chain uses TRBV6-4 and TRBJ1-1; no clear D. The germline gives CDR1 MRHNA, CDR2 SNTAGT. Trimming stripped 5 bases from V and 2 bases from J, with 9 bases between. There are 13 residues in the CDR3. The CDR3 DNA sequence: TGTGCCAGCAGTTCCGAACCCAACACTGAAGCTTTCTTT. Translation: CASSSEPNTEAFF.

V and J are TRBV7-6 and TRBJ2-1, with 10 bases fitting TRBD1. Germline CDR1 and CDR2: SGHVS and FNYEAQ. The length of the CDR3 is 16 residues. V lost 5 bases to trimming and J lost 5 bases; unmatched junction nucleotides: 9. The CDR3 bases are TGTGCCAGCAGCCTCCGGGAGACAGGGGGCCACAATGAGCAGTTCTTC. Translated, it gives CASSLRETGGHNEQFF.

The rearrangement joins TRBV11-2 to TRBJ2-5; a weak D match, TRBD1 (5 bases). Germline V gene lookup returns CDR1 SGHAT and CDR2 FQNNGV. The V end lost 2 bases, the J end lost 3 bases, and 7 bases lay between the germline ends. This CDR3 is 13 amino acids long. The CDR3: CASSLRQKETQYF. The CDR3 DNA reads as TGTGCCAGCAGCTTACGACAGAAAGAGACCCAGTACTTC.